This T cell receptor beta chain came from a study of response to subunit inactivated influenza vaccine. About this clonotype: As yet, its antigen is unknown. A junction end diverges from the germline sequence, so it may reflect a read error.

From germline, CDR1 is MNHNS and CDR2 SASEGT. The CDR3 has 13 residues. TCRdb itself ran the RT-PCR reads through MiXCR, one entry per CDR3 protein. Seen here are hundreds of thousands of distinct CDR3 sequences, about 15% observed once, and the top ten hold under 14%. Findings and caveats of the study: Each seasonal influenza vaccination recruits few new T cells, the authors suggested.

This clonotype was sampled from a man in his forties or fifties who received an inactivated influenza vaccine. The chain joins TRBV6-1 to TRBJ2-3, with TRBD2 as a possible D gene (5 bases). The specimen was PBMCs from blood, collected 11 to 12 days after vaccination. The CDR3 nucleotides are TGTGCCAGCAGTCAAGCGGTGTCTGATACGCAGTATTTT. Its translation is CASSQAVSDTQYF.